These 25 T cell receptor beta chains came from one sample sequenced in a study of T cell responses to AZD1222 COVID-19 vaccine. This table comes from immunoSEQ multiplex PCR, and its TCRdb copy is limited to in-frame clones, with some not included. The sample consists of roughly 180,000 clones, 80% to 95% of them appearing once. The sequencing here drew on peripheral blood, taken 28 days after the second AZD1222 dose. These receptor sequences come from an adult who received the AZD1222 COVID-19 vaccine.

V gene TRBV19 combines with J gene TRBJ1-5; 7 bases are a match to TRBD1. Germline V lookup: CDR1 LNHDA, CDR2 SQIVND (reference sequence). This CDR3 contains 14 residues. With V trimmed by 0 bases and J by 4 bases, 0 bases remained unmatched. The chain's CDR3 is CASSIETGNQPQHF. The CDR3 DNA follows: TGTGCCAGTAGTATAGAGACAGGGAATCAGCCCCAGCATTTT.

The chain couples TRBV5-1 to TRBJ2-7, with 9 nucleotides matching TRBD1. V dropped 6 bases and J dropped 5; count of bases not matched to a gene: 15. Germline CDR1 is SGHRS and CDR2 is YFSETQ. The CDR3 spans 16 residues. The CDR3 DNA follows: TGCGCCAGCACCCGAACACCGGGACAGGGTGTCCACGAGCAGTACTTC. Residues: CASTRTPGQGVHEQYF. The full variable domain, its missing parts supplied by reference TRBV5-1 and TRBJ2-7, is KAGVTQTPRYLIKTRGQQVTLSCSPISGHRSVSWYQQTPGQGLQFLFEYFSETQRNKGNFPGRFSGRQFSNSRSEMNVSTLELGDSALYLCASTRTPGQGVHEQYFGPGTRLTVT.

The CDR3 DNA reads TGCGCCAGCAGCTTTCACTACTACGAGCAGTACTTC. It yields the protein CASSFHYYEQYF. V is TRBV5-1 and J is TRBJ2-7; D unclear. Germline V CDR1 and CDR2: SGHRS, YFSETQ. The ends were cut back, 2 bases at V and 3 bases at J, with 6 bases in the middle. CDR3 size: 12 residues.

The V gene is TRBV6-1, the J gene TRBJ1-5; D remains ambiguous. V gave up 2 bases and J gave up 0 bases, with 11 bases separating them. Germline V gives CDR1 MNHNS, CDR2 SASEGT. The length of the CDR3 is 16 residues. Written as DNA, the CDR3 is TGTGCCAGCAGTGAATACAGAGTCAATAGCAATCAGCCCCAGCATTTT. Its protein is CASSEYRVNSNQPQHF.

This clone was recorded once. The V call is TRBV25-1, the J call TRBJ1-3; D not resolved. Between the trimmed V and J ends, which lost 8 bases and 0 bases, there was a span of 14 bases. The CDR3 is 15 residues long. Germline V lookup: CDR1 MGHDK, CDR2 SYGVNS. The CDR3, as DNA: TGTGCCAGCGAAAGGACGGGTTACTCTGGAAACACCATATATTTT. Translation: CASERTGYSGNTIYF.

The chain employs TRBV19 and TRBJ2-7; perhaps TRBD1 as D (7 bases). The V end was cut by 4 bases, the J end by 4 bases, with 17 bases between. CDR3 length equals 15 residues. From germline, CDR1 is LNHDA and CDR2 SQIVND (reference sequence). The CDR3 protein is CASSTRDRGGYEQYF. The CDR3 DNA follows: TGTGCCAGTAGTACGCGGGACAGAGGGGGTTACGAGCAGTACTTC.

This chain joins TRBV5-6 and TRBJ1-1, with 10 bases lining up with TRBD1. Per the germline V gene, CDR1 is SGHDT and CDR2 is YYEEEE. The CDR3 has 17 amino acids. V dropped 0 bases and J dropped 1; count of bases not matched to a gene: 6. In DNA form, the CDR3 reads TGTGCCAGCAGCTTGGATGGGACAGGGGTCGGGAACACTGAAGCTTTCTTT. As protein: CASSLDGTGVGNTEAFF.

V and J are TRBV20-1 and TRBJ1-1; a possible D gene is TRBD1 (5 bases). Germline CDR1 is DFQATT and CDR2 is SNEGSKA (reference sequence). The CDR3 runs 12 residues. V dropped 3 bases and J dropped 2 bases, with 7 bases sitting between them. For the CDR3, the DNA is TGCAGTGCTAGTGACAGCAACACTGAAGCTTTCTTT. This gives the protein CSASDSNTEAFF.

The gene calls are TRBV5-1 and TRBJ1-4; 10 bases are a match to TRBD1. V lost 4 bases to trimming and J lost 0 bases; unmatched junction nucleotides: 6. CDR3 length equals 17 residues. Germline lookup yields CDR1 SGHRS and CDR2 YFSETQ. CDR3 amino acids: CASSPQGQGTTNEKLFF. CDR3 in DNA: TGCGCCAGCAGCCCTCAGGGACAGGGGACAACTAATGAAAAACTGTTTTTT. The full variable domain, with the rest looked up from reference TRBV5-1 and TRBJ1-4, is KAGVTQTPRYLIKTRGQQVTLSCSPISGHRSVSWYQQTPGQGLQFLFEYFSETQRNKGNFPGRFSGRQFSNSRSEMNVSTLELGDSALYLCASSPQGQGTTNEKLFFGSGTQLSVL.

J is TRBJ1-2 and V is TRBV12-3 or TRBV12-4; 8 bases align to TRBD1. The CDR3 consists of 13 residues. J was trimmed by 7 bases and V by 5 bases; bases with no gene match: 6. DNA for the CDR3: TGTGCCAGCAGTACCGTGACAGGGGTTGGCTACACCTTC. Protein product: CASSTVTGVGYTF.

This sequence joins TRBV3-1 (or the pseudogene TRBV3-2) and TRBJ1-6; D not resolved. The V end lost 0 bases, the J end lost 10 bases, and 16 bases lay between the germline ends. The CDR3 is 16 amino acids. CDR1 and CDR2 from the germline V gene are LGHDT and YNNKEL (reference sequence). Written as DNA, the CDR3 is TGTGCCAGCAGCCAAGATTTGGGCCAACTAGGGTCACCCCTCCACTTT. This codes for CASSQDLGQLGSPLHF.

The CDR3 sequence is CASARELGEKLFF. In DNA, the CDR3 is TGTGCCAGCGCCCGTGAGTTAGGTGAAAAACTGTTTTTT. This chain uses TRBV7-8 with TRBJ1-4, with unresolved D. CDR3 size: 13 residues. Deletions cut 8 bases from V and 7 bases from J, with 14 bases between. CDR1 is SGHVS, CDR2 FQNEAQ, per germline.

V gene TRBV30 combines with J gene TRBJ1-2, with D perhaps TRBD1 (6 bases). With 2 bases removed from V and 8 bases from J, the gap between germline ends came to 30 bases. Looked up from germline, CDR1 is GTSNPN and CDR2 is SVGIG (reference sequence). The CDR3 loop spans 18 amino acids. CDR3 DNA sequence: TGTGCCTGGAGTCGCCGGTCGGGGGGCGTTAGACCCACCAGCGGCTACACCTTC. Translation gives CAWSRRSGGVRPTSGYTF.

In its sample, this clone was seen once. The gene calls are TRBV19 and TRBJ1-5, with a weak D call TRBD1 (5 bases). The CDR3 extends over 15 amino acids. The V gene's germline CDR1 is LNHDA and CDR2 SQIVND (reference sequence). V was cut by 2 bases and J by 3 bases, with 11 bases left in between. CDR3 coding DNA: TGTGCCAGTAGTATAACGGGGACGGCCAATCAGCCCCAGCATTTT. Protein sequence: CASSITGTANQPQHF.

V and J are TRBV7-9 and TRBJ2-6, with D possibly being TRBD1 (6 bases). The V gene lost 4 bases and the J gene lost 3 bases, with 19 bases spanning the gap. The germline V gene encodes CDR1 SEHNR and CDR2 FQNEAQ (reference sequence). CDR3 length equals 18 residues. The CDR3 coding sequence is TGTGCCAGCAGCTCAACGACCTCTGGGGGCGGTGGGGCCAACGTCCTGACTTTC. Residues: CASSSTTSGGGGANVLTF.

The V gene is TRBV5-4, the J gene TRBJ2-7; 8 positions agree with TRBD2. V gave up 3 bases and J gave up 3 bases; unmatched junction bases: 14. From germline, CDR1 is SGHNT and CDR2 YYREEE (reference sequence). This CDR3 has 17 residues. In DNA, the CDR3 is TGTGCCAGCAGCTCGACCCTGGGACTAGGGGGACGCTACGAGCAGTACTTC. Protein sequence: CASSSTLGLGGRYEQYF.

The V and J genes are TRBV5-4 and TRBJ2-7; 12 bases agree with TRBD1. CDR3 size: 16 residues. From germline, CDR1 is SGHNT and CDR2 YYREEE (reference sequence). After removal of 3 bases from V and 7 bases from J, the junction contained 11 bases not matched to a gene. CDR3: CASSSAGTGGHKEQYF. The CDR3 DNA reads TGTGCCAGCAGCTCAGCCGGGACAGGGGGCCATAAGGAGCAGTACTTC.

The chain carries TRBV6-6 and TRBJ1-1, with 7 bases aligning to TRBD1. CDR1 is MNHNY, CDR2 SVGAGI, per germline (reference sequence). The CDR3 is made up of 13 amino acids. The V gene end was trimmed by 0 bases and the J gene end by 7 bases; junction bases not matched to a gene: 2. The CDR3 here is CASSYSRQGEAFF. The CDR3 bases are TGTGCCAGCAGTTACTCGAGACAGGGTGAAGCTTTCTTT.

The rearrangement joins TRBV19 to TRBJ1-4; D may be TRBD1 (5 bases). CDR1 and CDR2 (germline): LNHDA, SQIVND (reference sequence). Trimming cost V 3 bases and J 8 bases, with 13 bases left between them. The CDR3 contains 14 residues. The CDR3 loop reads CASSISRADEKLFF. The DNA for the CDR3 is TGTGCCAGTAGTATCTCCAGGGCGGACGAAAAACTGTTTTTT.

This chain joins TRBV10-3 and TRBJ2-2, with 11 bases aligning to TRBD1. The CDR3 is 18 residues long. CDR1 is ENHRY, CDR2 SYGVKD, per germline. The junction had 14 bases not matched to a gene; V was cut back by 4 bases and J by 7 bases. The CDR3 protein is CAISGPLAGTGGIGELFF. The DNA for the CDR3 is TGTGCCATCAGTGGGCCACTTGCCGGGACAGGGGGGATCGGGGAGCTGTTTTTT.

The chain links TRBV7-6 to TRBJ1-3; D perhaps matches TRBD1 (6 bases). The germline CDR1 and CDR2 sequences are SGHVS and FNYEAQ. The CDR3 loop spans 16 amino acids. Trimming stripped 1 base from V and 4 bases from J, with 14 bases between. This chain's CDR3 is CASSLGRGEAGNTIYF. The CDR3 DNA follows: TGTGCCAGCAGCTTAGGCAGGGGTGAGGCCGGAAACACCATATATTTT.

A word on this clone: A junction boundary mismatches the germline segment, possibly from a read error. V gene TRBV18 combines with J gene TRBJ1-1; D not resolved. This CDR3 spans 13 amino acids. Germline CDR1 and CDR2: KGHSH and LQKENI. CDR3 amino acids: CASSSSKNSEAFF. As DNA, the CDR3 is TGTGCCAGCTCATCAAGCAAGAACTCTGAAGCTTTCTTT.

The genes are TRBV7-2 and TRBJ2-5; tentatively, D is TRBD2 (6 bases). CDR1 and CDR2 (germline): SGHTA, FQGNSA. Trimming removed 5 bases at V and 5 bases at J, with 9 bases between. The CDR3 extends over 12 amino acids. CDR3 protein: CASSLGRETQYF. CDR3 nucleotide sequence: TGTGCCAGCAGCCTAGGGAGGGAGACCCAGTACTTC.

This sequence joins TRBV9 and TRBJ2-2; 12 nucleotides agree with TRBD1. The germline V gene encodes CDR1 SGDLS and CDR2 YYNGEE. Losses at the gene ends were 2 bases for V and 3 bases for J; bases not matched to a gene: 2. This CDR3 has 16 amino acids. The CDR3 is CASSVGTGGYTGELFF. The CDR3 region has the DNA TGTGCCAGCAGCGTGGGGACAGGGGGCTACACCGGGGAGCTGTTTTTT.

CDR3 bases: TGCGCCAGCAGCTCGCCCCCGGGACAGGGTCAAGAGACCCAGTACTTC. The encoded protein is CASSSPPGQGQETQYF. The rearrangement uses TRBV5-1 and TRBJ2-5, with TRBD1 matching over 9 bases. This CDR3 has 16 amino acids. V gave up 3 bases and J gave up 2 bases; unmatched junction bases: 8. Per the germline V gene, CDR1 is SGHRS and CDR2 is YFSETQ.